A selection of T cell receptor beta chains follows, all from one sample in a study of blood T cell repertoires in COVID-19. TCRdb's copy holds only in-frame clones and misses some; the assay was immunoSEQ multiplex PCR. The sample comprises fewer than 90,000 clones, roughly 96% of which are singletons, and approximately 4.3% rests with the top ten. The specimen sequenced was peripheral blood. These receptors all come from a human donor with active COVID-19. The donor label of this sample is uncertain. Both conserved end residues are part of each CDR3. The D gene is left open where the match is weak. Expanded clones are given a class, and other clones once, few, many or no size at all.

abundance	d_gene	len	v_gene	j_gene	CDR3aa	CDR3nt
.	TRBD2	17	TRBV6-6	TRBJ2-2	CASSHPASGLLTGELFF	TGTGCCAGCAGTCATCCGGCTAGCGGGTTACTCACCGGGGAGCTGTTTTTT
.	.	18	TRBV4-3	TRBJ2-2	CASSQDLVAPGNTGELFF	TGCGCCAGCAGCCAAGATTTAGTCGCACCAGGGAACACCGGGGAGCTGTTTTTT
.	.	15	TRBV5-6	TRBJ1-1	CASSLMIVGWREAFF	TGTGCCAGCAGCCTGATGATTGTGGGCTGGCGTGAAGCTTTCTTT
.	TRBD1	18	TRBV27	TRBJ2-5	CASSSRGGVGYGTGAQYF	TGTGCCAGCAGTTCACGGGGGGGTGTGGGGTATGGGACAGGGGCCCAGTACTTC
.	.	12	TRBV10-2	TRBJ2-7	CASSDSNYEQYF	TGCGCCAGCTCAGACAGCAACTACGAGCAGTACTTC
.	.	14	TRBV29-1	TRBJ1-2	CSGRLSRDINGYTF	TGCAGCGGAAGACTCTCCCGGGACATCAATGGCTACACCTTC
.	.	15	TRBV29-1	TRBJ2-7	CSVIFGLSSSYEQYF	TGCAGCGTGATTTTTGGACTCTCGAGCTCCTACGAGCAGTACTTC
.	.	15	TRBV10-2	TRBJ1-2	CASSDIGSAKEGYTF	TGCGCCAGCAGTGATATCGGCAGCGCTAAAGAGGGCTACACCTTC
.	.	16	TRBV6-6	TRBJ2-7	CASSSRGSGPPYEQYF	TGTGCCAGCAGTTCTCGAGGTAGCGGACCTCCCTACGAGCAGTACTTC
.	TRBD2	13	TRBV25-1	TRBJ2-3	CAQAGSCTDTQYF	TGTGCCCAAGCGGGGAGCTGCACAGATACGCAGTATTTT
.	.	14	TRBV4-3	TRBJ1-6	CASSQEGSNSPLHF	TGCGCCAGCAGCCAGGAGGGTAGCAATTCACCCCTCCACTTT
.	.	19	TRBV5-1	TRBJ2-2	CASSLGLAPPTSNTGELFF	TGCGCCAGCAGCTTGGGTCTAGCACCCCCAACCTCGAACACCGGGGAGCTGTTTTTT
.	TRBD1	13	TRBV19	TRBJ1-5	CASSGDRVQPQHF	TGTGCCAGTAGTGGTGACAGGGTACAGCCCCAGCATTTT
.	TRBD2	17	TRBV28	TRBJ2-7	CASSRLYGTSLSNEQYF	TGTGCCAGCAGTCGATTATACGGGACTAGTCTTTCAAACGAGCAGTACTTC
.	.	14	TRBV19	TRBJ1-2	CASSAPERSYGYTF	TGTGCCAGTAGCGCACCCGAACGGAGCTATGGCTACACCTTC
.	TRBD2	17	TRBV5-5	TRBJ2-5	CASSLLGLAGGQETQYF	TGTGCCAGCAGCTTACTGGGACTAGCGGGGGGGCAAGAGACCCAGTACTTC
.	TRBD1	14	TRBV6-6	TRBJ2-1	CAILQGSSYNEQFF	TGTGCCATTTTACAGGGGTCGTCATACAATGAGCAGTTCTTC
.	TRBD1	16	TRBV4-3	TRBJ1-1	CASSQGQGAWATEAFF	TGCGCCAGCAGCCAGGGGCAGGGGGCCTGGGCCACTGAAGCTTTCTTT
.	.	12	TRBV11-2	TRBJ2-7	CASSLESSEQYF	TGTGCCAGCAGCTTAGAATCTTCCGAGCAGTACTTC
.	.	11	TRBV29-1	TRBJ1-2	CSVEERDGYTF	TGCAGCGTTGAAGAGAGAGATGGCTACACCTTC
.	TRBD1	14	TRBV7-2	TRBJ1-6	CASSPGQGYSPLHF	TGTGCCAGCAGCCCGGGACAGGGGTACTCACCCCTCCACTTT
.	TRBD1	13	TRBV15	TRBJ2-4	CATRRGPENIQYF	TGTGCCACCAGGAGGGGGCCTGAAAACATTCAGTACTTC
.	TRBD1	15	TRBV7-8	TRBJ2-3	CASSLEGAVADTQYF	TGTGCCAGCAGCTTAGAGGGGGCTGTAGCAGATACGCAGTATTTT
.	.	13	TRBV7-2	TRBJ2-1	CASSPHRDNEQFF	TGTGCCAGCAGCCCCCACCGGGACAATGAGCAGTTCTTC
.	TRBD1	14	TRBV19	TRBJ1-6	CASQGQGSNSPLHF	TGTGCCAGCCAGGGACAGGGAAGTAATTCACCCCTCCACTTT
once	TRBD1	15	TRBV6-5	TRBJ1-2	CASYRSNRGTRGYTF	TGTGCCAGCTACCGATCTAACAGGGGTACGCGGGGCTACACCTTC